This paragraph reports one T cell receptor (beta chain). As yet, its antigen is unknown. The CDR3 runs to 16 residues. Germline lookup yields CDR1 SGHTA and CDR2 FQGNSA. The V segment lost 5 bases and the J segment 6 bases; nucleotides outside the gene matches: 7. The record originates from a study of T cells in tuberculosis. At the level of the study: A South African cohort included IGRA-negative adolescents, latently infected IGRA-positive adolescents and adults with active tuberculosis.

Study-wide points: Active tuberculosis TCR-alpha repertoires lay closer to GMM-specific TCRs than IGRA-negative controls, suggesting clonal expansion. Smaller alpha distances in active tuberculosis partly reflected shorter CDR3-alpha lengths.

Tuberculin skin test and IGRA determined adolescents' latent tuberculosis status at entry. Profiling relied on immunoSEQ multiplex PCR, and the TCRdb table lists in-frame clones only, not all of them. The sample holds 30,000 to 45,000 clones, around 92% seen once. The chain couples TRBV7-2 to TRBJ2-1, with TRBD2 matching 13 bases. Sequences were obtained from PBMCs. The receptor's source is a donor between 5 and 29 years old with latent tuberculosis or without tuberculosis infection. Some clones in this sample may be carry-over from other donors' samples. CDR3 coding DNA: TGTGCCAGCAGCGCCAGACTAGCGGGGGGCTCCAATGAGCAGTTCTTC. Protein product: CASSARLAGGSNEQFF.